The entry below gives a single T cell receptor (beta chain) sequence along with its context. This clonotype was seen a few times. Its cognate antigen has yet to be identified. Base quality data are lacking; no much larger clone is found one base away. The data are from a study of CD8 T cells in ankylosing spondylitis (dated by TCRdb to 2016 to 2017). The study in broad terms: The study set out to find disease-linked TCR variants by profiling T cell receptor beta repertoires in ankylosing spondylitis patients and healthy donors. The full study cohort was made up of about 25 ankylosing spondylitis patients and about a hundred healthy donors. Peripheral blood was sampled, and synovial fluid was also collected from ankylosing spondylitis patients. Study-wide conclusions, independent of this receptor: Blood from ankylosing spondylitis patients appeared to be characterized by a TCR beta motif composed of under 10 highly homologous amino acid variants. The disease-linked clones were reported to be significantly enriched in matched synovial fluid samples from ankylosing spondylitis patients. In peripheral blood, the disease-linked clones were found at relatively low frequencies and had a CD8+ phenotype. Some motif variants were previously reported in synovial fluid and blood of reactive arthritis patients, suggesting common disease-initiation mechanisms.

The reads were generated on an Illumina HiSeq 2500. Quantitative 5'-RACE with molecular barcodes was the method used to prepare the TCR beta libraries. The original pipeline was this. A new computational method based on a probabilistic model of VDJ rearrangement was used to identify disease-linked TCR variants. TCRdb cleaned the public reads at Q25 with fastp, built clones with MiXCR and kept in-frame beta chains. Rows merge per CDR3 protein into single entries with the most common DNA and genes. It is TCRdb's table, rather than the study itself, that gives the V and J calls and clone size. Recorded for this sample are about 540,000 distinct CDR3 sequences; 9.5% to 15% of them occurred a single time. The top ten constitute about 6.5% of the sample. V is clipped by 1 base and J by 5 bases, and the sequence between their germline boundaries is 18 bases long. CDR1 and CDR2, per the germline V gene (reference sequence), are DFQATT and SNEGSKA. The cysteine opens and the phenylalanine closes a CDR3 of 16 amino acids. The entry retains the CDR3 DNA only, 48 bases that are in frame from base 1.

Source material: blood, either unsorted or a sorted T cell fraction (not recorded which). This clonotype originated in a male donor with ankylosing spondylitis. Recombination joined TRBV20-1 with TRBJ2-1; the D segment cannot be called with confidence. The CDR3 loop reads CSARAFLGWTDNEQFF. The DNA sequence is as follows: TGCAGTGCTAGAGCCTTCCTGGGGTGGACCGACAATGAGCAGTTCTTC.